This TCR beta chain was obtained from a study of T-cell memory formation after mild COVID-19. Overall study findings and caveats: Clones that got smaller from day 15 to 85 had even CD4/CD8, while clones growing later tipped toward CD4+.

MiXCR, run by TCRdb on the 5' RACE reads, gives a single entry per CDR3 protein. This sample has approximately 440,000 distinct CDR3 sequences, with around 20% found just once. This clonotype was counted a few times. As yet, its antigen is unknown. CDR3 length equals 15 residues. Unmatched junction bases numbered 2, after V lost 4 bases and J lost 3 bases. Germline CDR1 is SEHNR and CDR2 is FQNEAQ (reference sequence). This rearrangement joins TRBV7-9 to TRBJ2-2; the match to TRBD1 covers 10 bases. The source of this sequence is an adult woman who had mild COVID-19 (a few samples of this study predate the infection). Cell type and time point are not known. Specimen: PBMCs or a T cell subset sorted from them (not recorded which). This CDR3 is CASSSGTGDTGELFF. For the CDR3, the DNA is TGTGCCAGCAGCTCTGGGACAGGGGACACCGGGGAGCTGTTTTTT.